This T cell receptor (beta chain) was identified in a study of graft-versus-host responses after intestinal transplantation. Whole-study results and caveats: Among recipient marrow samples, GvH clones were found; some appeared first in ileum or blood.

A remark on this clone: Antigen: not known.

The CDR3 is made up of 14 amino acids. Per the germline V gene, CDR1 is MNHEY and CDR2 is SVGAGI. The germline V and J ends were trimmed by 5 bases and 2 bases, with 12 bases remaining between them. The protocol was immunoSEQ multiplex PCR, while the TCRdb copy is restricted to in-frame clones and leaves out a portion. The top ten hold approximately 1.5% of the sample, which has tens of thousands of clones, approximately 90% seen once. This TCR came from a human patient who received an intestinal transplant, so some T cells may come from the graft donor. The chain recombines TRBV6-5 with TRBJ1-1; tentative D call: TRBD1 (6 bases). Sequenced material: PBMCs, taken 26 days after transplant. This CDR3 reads CASSPGQVNTEAFF. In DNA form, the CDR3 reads TGTGCCAGCAGTCCGGGACAAGTAAACACTGAAGCTTTCTTT.